This T cell receptor beta chain comes out of a study of T cell repertoires in ileal Crohn's disease. Study-wide results and limits: Clonality above 26.8% at surgery always came with endoscopic recurrence.

Per the germline V gene, CDR1 is SGHRS and CDR2 is YFSETQ. The CDR3 runs to 14 residues. Trimming removed 1 base from V and 3 bases from J, with 11 bases in between. The time point was: inflamed ileum from the surgical specimen. Assay used: immunoSEQ multiplex PCR; TCRdb lists only in-frame clones, some missing. In the table there are 12,000 to 15,000 clones, around 80% of which are singletons. Concerning this clone: The target antigen is unknown.

The chain has TRBV5-1 and TRBJ2-7; the D is unclear. This receptor was obtained from an adult with Crohn's disease. Sequences were obtained from ileal tissue. The CDR3 sequence is CASSLNLVSYEQYF. For the CDR3, the DNA is TGCGCCAGCAGCTTGAACCTGGTAAGCTACGAGCAGTACTTC.